This is a list of T cell receptor beta chains from one sample in a study of CD8 T cells in ankylosing spondylitis. TCRdb analysed the 5' RACE reads with MiXCR anew, one entry per CDR3 protein. There are around 300,000 distinct CDR3 sequences in the sample; about 9.9% occur only once, and more than 7% lies in the top ten. Sequencing used blood, either unsorted or a sorted T cell fraction (not recorded which). All receptors come from a female donor with ankylosing spondylitis or in good health (not recorded which). CDR3s include the opening cysteine and the closing phenylalanine or tryptophan. The D gene is left open where the match is weak. Size is omitted from some rows. Given values are once, few, many or a class for expanded clones.

cdr3_nt cdr3_aa clone_size j_call d_call v_call
TGTGCCAGCAGTGAAGCGCAGGGCAATGAGCAGTTCTTC CASSEAQGNEQFF many TRBJ2-1 - TRBV6-1
TGCGCCAGCACCCCGGTGGGGACTTTGGGTGAAGCTTTCTTT CASTPVGTLGEAFF many TRBJ1-1 - TRBV5-1
TGTGCGACCGGACTTTCAGACACCGGGGAGCTGTTTTTT CATGLSDTGELFF - TRBJ2-2 - TRBV15
TGCAGTGCTGTGGACATATCGGGCTCCTATAATTCACCCCTCCACTTT CSAVDISGSYNSPLHF many TRBJ1-6 - TRBV20-1
TGTGCCTGGAGTGTGGCCAGGGCTTCACCCCTCCACTTT CAWSVARASPLHF few TRBJ1-6 - TRBV30
TGCGCCAGCAGCTTGGGGACAGGGGATCGATTTTATCCGTATTTT CASSLGTGDRFYPYF many TRBJ2-3 TRBD1 TRBV5-1
TGTGCCAGCAGCCGGACAGATAATGAAAAACTGTTTTTT CASSRTDNEKLFF many TRBJ1-4 - TRBV7-9
TGTGCCAGCAGCGCCCGACAGGGTGCGGTGAACACTGAAGCTTTCTTT CASSARQGAVNTEAFF many TRBJ1-1 TRBD1 TRBV9
TGCAGCGTTCTTCCGACTGCAACAGGGGGCGAGCAGTACTTC CSVLPTATGGEQYF many TRBJ2-7 TRBD1 TRBV29-1
TGTGCCAGCGGGATGGAGGGACGAACCAATGAGCAGTTCTTC CASGMEGRTNEQFF many TRBJ2-1 - TRBV6-2/TRBV6-3
TGTGCCAGCAGTTTGGGGGCTGGGATTGAGCAGTACTTC CASSLGAGIEQYF - TRBJ2-7 - TRBV27
TGTGCCAGCAGTTTAGGATTCGGTCTCGCGGGGCCCTTTTACGAGCAGTACTTC CASSLGFGLAGPFYEQYF many TRBJ2-7 - TRBV12-3/TRBV12-4
TGCAGTGCAACCTCTGTAGCACAGGGCACCCTCCACTTT CSATSVAQGTLHF many TRBJ1-6 - TRBV20-1
TGTGCCAGCAGTTACGGAGCGGGAGACTCAGATACGCAGTATTTT CASSYGAGDSDTQYF - TRBJ2-3 TRBD2 TRBV6-5
TGCGCCAGCAGCCAAGACTGCGGGTTTGGTGAGACCCAGTACTTC CASSQDCGFGETQYF - TRBJ2-5 - TRBV4-1
TGTGCCAGCAGCCAACCAGGGAGGTCGAACACCGGGGAGCTGTTTTTT CASSQPGRSNTGELFF few TRBJ2-2 - TRBV12-3/TRBV12-4
TGTACCAGCAGTAGAAGCCCACCGGGAGCCGGGTTAGGGACCGGGGAGCTGTTTTTT CTSSRSPPGAGLGTGELFF - TRBJ2-2 - TRBV3-1
TGCGCCAGCAGCTTAGGGGGGGCCGAATACGAGCAGTACTTC CASSLGGAEYEQYF - TRBJ2-7 - TRBV5-1
TGTGCCAGCAGTTCATGGGACAGGGCGGTCGATGAGCAGTTCTTC CASSSWDRAVDEQFF few TRBJ2-1 TRBD1 TRBV12-3/TRBV12-4
TGTGCCAGCAGCCCGAGGTGGGGAGGTGAGACCCAGTACTTC CASSPRWGGETQYF few TRBJ2-5 - TRBV11-2
TGCGCCAGCAGCTTGGAGGACAGCTATGGCTACACCTTC CASSLEDSYGYTF many TRBJ1-2 - TRBV5-1
TGCAGTGCTCGAGGACTAGCGGAGAATGAGCAGTTCTTC CSARGLAENEQFF many TRBJ2-1 TRBD2 TRBV20-1
TGCGCCAGCAGCGATACAGGGGGGACCACTGAAGCTTTCTTT CASSDTGGTTEAFF many TRBJ1-1 TRBD1 TRBV5-1
TGCGCCAGCAGCCTCGGGCGGGAGGGATCTTCACCCCTCCACTTT CASSLGREGSSPLHF many TRBJ1-6 - TRBV5-1
TGTGCCATCAGTGAGGGACCAATCCGCTACACCTTC CAISEGPIRYTF many TRBJ1-2 - TRBV10-3
TGCAGTACCAATCCTGACACAGATACGCAGTATTTT CSTNPDTDTQYF many TRBJ2-3 - TRBV20-1
TGTGCCAGCAGCGCCCTAGCGGGGGCCACAGATACGCAGTATTTT CASSALAGATDTQYF many TRBJ2-3 TRBD2 TRBV9
TGTGCCAGCAGTTCCCAACAGGGGAATAGCAATCAGCCCCAGCATTTT CASSSQQGNSNQPQHF many TRBJ1-5 TRBD1 TRBV6-5
TGCAGTGCTAGCGCAGGGGGCCTTAATCAGCCCCAGCATTTT CSASAGGLNQPQHF many TRBJ1-5 TRBD1 TRBV20-1
TGTGCCAGCAGCTTAGTTGTGGGGGTGGGCAATCAGCCCCAGCATTTT CASSLVVGVGNQPQHF few TRBJ1-5 - TRBV7-9
TGTGCCACCGCCCGGAACACCGGGGAGCTGTTTTTT CATARNTGELFF many TRBJ2-2 - TRBV15
TGCAGCGGGGGGACAGGCCGGTACGAGCAGTACTTC CSGGTGRYEQYF - TRBJ2-7 TRBD1 TRBV29-1
TGTGCCAGCAGCTTCTACTGGAGCAATCAGCCCCAGCATTTT CASSFYWSNQPQHF - TRBJ1-5 - TRBV5-5
TGCAGCGTTAATGACAGGACTAGAAAGTGGGGTGAGCAGTTCTTC CSVNDRTRKWGEQFF many TRBJ2-1 - TRBV29-1
TGTGCCAGCAGTTCTGGTCTGCACTCGGGCTACGAGCAGTACTTC CASSSGLHSGYEQYF many TRBJ2-7 - TRBV27
TGCGCCAGCAGCTTGGGTAGCGGGGAGCACAATGAGCAGTTCTTC CASSLGSGEHNEQFF many TRBJ2-1 TRBD2 TRBV5-1
TGTGCCAGCATCGGGGGGAATAGCGGCTACGAGCAGTACTTC CASIGGNSGYEQYF - TRBJ2-7 TRBD2 TRBV6-1
TGCAGCGTTGAACGGCGGGGAGCTCGGGAGACCCAGTACTTC CSVERRGARETQYF many TRBJ2-5 - TRBV29-1
TGTGCCAGTATTGGGACAGGGTTGAAAGATACGCAGTATTTT CASIGTGLKDTQYF many TRBJ2-3 TRBD1 TRBV19
TGTGCCAGCAGCCTGGTCGCGGGACAAAGCAATCAGCCCCAGCATTTT CASSLVAGQSNQPQHF many TRBJ1-5 - TRBV7-8
TGTGCCAGCAGTTACTCGGCAGGGAACTCCTACGAGCAGTACTTC CASSYSAGNSYEQYF many TRBJ2-7 - TRBV6-5
TGCAGTGCTATCCGGGACGATTACCAATATGGCTACACCTTC CSAIRDDYQYGYTF many TRBJ1-2 - TRBV20-1
TGCGCCAGCATGCCTGGACAGGGCCGAATGAACACTGAAGCTTTCTTT CASMPGQGRMNTEAFF few TRBJ1-1 TRBD1 TRBV5-1
TGCGCCAGCAGCCGAGGACCATTCGGGGAGCTGTTTTTT CASSRGPFGELFF many TRBJ2-2 - TRBV4-3
TGCGCCAGCAGCTTGGCCGCGACTAGCGGGGGGTACACCGGGGAGCTGTTTTTT CASSLAATSGGYTGELFF - TRBJ2-2 TRBD2 TRBV5-1
TGTGCCAGCAGCCAAGACACTAGCGGTTACACCGGGGAGCTGTTTTTT CASSQDTSGYTGELFF - TRBJ2-2 TRBD2 TRBV4-2
TGTGCCAGCACCTCCTTGAGGGATCTGAACACTGAAGCTTTCTTT CASTSLRDLNTEAFF many TRBJ1-1 - TRBV7-8
TGTGCCAGCAGTTACGGGGACAGCTTTGAAAAACTGTTTTTT CASSYGDSFEKLFF many TRBJ1-4 TRBD1 TRBV6-2/TRBV6-3
TGTGCCAGCCAGGGACAGGGGATCAATGAGCAGTTCTTC CASQGQGINEQFF - TRBJ2-1 TRBD1 TRBV18
TGTGCCAGCACCCCGAACAGGGCCTATGAGCAGTTCTTC CASTPNRAYEQFF - TRBJ2-1 - TRBV12-3/TRBV12-4
TGCAGCCGGGGGATCTCGCCCTACGAGCAGTACTTC CSRGISPYEQYF many TRBJ2-7 - TRBV20-1
TGCAGTGCTAGAAGGGCAGCCACAGATCAGCCCCAGCATTTT CSARRAATDQPQHF few TRBJ1-5 - TRBV20-1
TGTGCCAGCAGTGAGCCGGGACGCCAGAACACTGAAGCTTTCTTT CASSEPGRQNTEAFF many TRBJ1-1 - TRBV25-1
TGCAGTGCTAGAGATCTTATCGGGGGAGGGGCCTACAATGAGCAGTTCTTC CSARDLIGGGAYNEQFF many TRBJ2-1 TRBD2 TRBV20-1
TGTGCCAGCAGCCCAGCCCCCGTCTTCACAGATACGCAGTATTTT CASSPAPVFTDTQYF few TRBJ2-3 - TRBV7-2
TGTGCCAGCAGTTCCTTACGATCGAGGGGGAGGAATGAAAAACTGTTTTTT CASSSLRSRGRNEKLFF many TRBJ1-4 - TRBV28
TGCGCCAGCCCGGCGGCTACCCAAGAGACCCAGTACTTC CASPAATQETQYF many TRBJ2-5 - TRBV5-1
TGCGCCAGCAGCCCCGCCGGAATTGGCTCCTACGAGCAGTACTTC CASSPAGIGSYEQYF many TRBJ2-7 - TRBV4-1
TGTGCCAGCAGTTCCGGGACAGGGCGCGAGCAGTACTTC CASSSGTGREQYF many TRBJ2-7 TRBD1 TRBV12-3/TRBV12-4